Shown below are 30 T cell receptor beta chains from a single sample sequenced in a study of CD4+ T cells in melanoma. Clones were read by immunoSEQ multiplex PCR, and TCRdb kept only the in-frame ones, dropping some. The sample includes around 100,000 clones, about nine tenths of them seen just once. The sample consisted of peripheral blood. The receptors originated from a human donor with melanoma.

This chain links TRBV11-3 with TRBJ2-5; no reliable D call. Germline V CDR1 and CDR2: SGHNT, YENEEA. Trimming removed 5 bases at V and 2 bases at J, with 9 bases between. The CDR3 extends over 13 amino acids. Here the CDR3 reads CASSQSPQETQYF. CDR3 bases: TGTGCCAGCAGCCAGAGCCCACAAGAGACCCAGTACTTC.

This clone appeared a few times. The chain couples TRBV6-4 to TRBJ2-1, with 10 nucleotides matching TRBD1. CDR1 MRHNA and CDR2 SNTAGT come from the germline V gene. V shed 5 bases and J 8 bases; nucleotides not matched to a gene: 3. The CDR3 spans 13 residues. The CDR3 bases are TGTGCCAGCAGTCGGGACAGGGGCTATGAGCAGTTCTTC. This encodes CASSRDRGYEQFF.

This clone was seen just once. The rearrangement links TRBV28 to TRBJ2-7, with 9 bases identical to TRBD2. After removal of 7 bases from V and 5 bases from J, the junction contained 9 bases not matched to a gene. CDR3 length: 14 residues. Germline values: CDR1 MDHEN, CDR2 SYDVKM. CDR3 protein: CASIRGTSLHEQYF. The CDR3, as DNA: TGTGCCAGCATTCGAGGGACTAGCCTCCACGAGCAGTACTTC. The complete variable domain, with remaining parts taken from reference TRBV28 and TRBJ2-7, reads DVKVTQSSRYLVKRTGEKVFLECVQDMDHENMFWYRQDPGLGLRLIYFSYDVKMKEKGDIPEGYSVSREKKERFSLILESASTNQTSMYLCASIRGTSLHEQYFGPGTRLTVT.

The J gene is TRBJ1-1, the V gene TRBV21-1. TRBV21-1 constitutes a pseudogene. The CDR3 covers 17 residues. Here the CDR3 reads CASTETEGPRPNTEAFF. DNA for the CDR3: TGTGCCAGCACCGAAACAGAGGGACCGCGACCGAACACTGAAGCTTTCTTT.

The chain's CDR3 is CASSLGPLNTQYF. The CDR3 DNA reads as TGTGCCAGCAGTTTGGGACCGCTCAATACGCAGTATTTT. The V call is TRBV27, the J call TRBJ2-3; D might be TRBD1 or TRBD2, each matching 5 bases. The V end was cut by 3 bases, the J end by 7 bases, with 11 bases between. Germline CDR1 MNHEY, CDR2 SMNVEV (reference sequence). This CDR3 spans 13 amino acids.

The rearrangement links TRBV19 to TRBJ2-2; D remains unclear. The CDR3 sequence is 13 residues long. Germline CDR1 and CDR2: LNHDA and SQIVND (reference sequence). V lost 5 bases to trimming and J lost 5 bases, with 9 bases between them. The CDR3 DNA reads TGTGCCAGTAGTCCCATGAGGACCGGGGAGCTGTTTTTT. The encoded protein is CASSPMRTGELFF.

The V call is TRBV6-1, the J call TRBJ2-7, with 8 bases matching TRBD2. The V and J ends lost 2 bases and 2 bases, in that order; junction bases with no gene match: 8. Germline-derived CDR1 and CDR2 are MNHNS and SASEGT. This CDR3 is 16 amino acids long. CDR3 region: CASSEWRTGLAYEQYF. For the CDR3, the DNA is TGTGCCAGCAGTGAATGGAGAACGGGACTAGCCTACGAGCAGTACTTC.

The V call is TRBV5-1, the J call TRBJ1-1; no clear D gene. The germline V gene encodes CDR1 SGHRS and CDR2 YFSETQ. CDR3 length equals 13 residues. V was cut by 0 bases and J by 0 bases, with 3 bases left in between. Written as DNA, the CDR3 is TGCGCCAGCAGCTTGGAAATGAACACTGAAGCTTTCTTT. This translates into CASSLEMNTEAFF.

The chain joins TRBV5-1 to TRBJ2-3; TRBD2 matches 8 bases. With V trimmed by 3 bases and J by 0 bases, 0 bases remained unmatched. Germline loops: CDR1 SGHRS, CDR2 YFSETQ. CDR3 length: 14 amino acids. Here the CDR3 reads CASSSSGSTDTQYF. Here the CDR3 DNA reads TGCGCCAGCAGCTCTAGCGGGAGCACAGATACGCAGTATTTT.

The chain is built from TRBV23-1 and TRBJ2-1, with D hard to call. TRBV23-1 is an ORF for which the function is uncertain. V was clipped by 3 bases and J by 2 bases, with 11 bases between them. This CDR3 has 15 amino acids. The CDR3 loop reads CASSQDRFAYNEQFF. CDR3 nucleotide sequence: TGCGCCAGCAGTCAGGACCGATTTGCCTACAATGAGCAGTTCTTC.

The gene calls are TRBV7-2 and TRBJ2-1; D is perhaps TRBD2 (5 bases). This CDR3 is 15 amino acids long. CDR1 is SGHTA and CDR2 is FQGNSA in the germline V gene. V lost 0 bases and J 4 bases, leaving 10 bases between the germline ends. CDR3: CASSLAGAAYNEQFF. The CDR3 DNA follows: TGTGCCAGCAGCTTAGCGGGAGCTGCGTACAATGAGCAGTTCTTC.

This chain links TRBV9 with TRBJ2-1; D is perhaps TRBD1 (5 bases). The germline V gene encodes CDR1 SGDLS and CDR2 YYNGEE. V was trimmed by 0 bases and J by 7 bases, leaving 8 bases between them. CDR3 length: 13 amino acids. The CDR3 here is CASSVVHRNEQFF. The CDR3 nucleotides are TGTGCCAGCAGCGTAGTTCACAGGAATGAGCAGTTCTTC.

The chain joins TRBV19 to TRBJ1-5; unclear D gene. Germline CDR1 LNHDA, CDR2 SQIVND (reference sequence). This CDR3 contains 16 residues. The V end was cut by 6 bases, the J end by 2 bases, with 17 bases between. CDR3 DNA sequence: TGTGCCAGTAGCCTATCCCTGGGCGGGGGCAATCAGCCCCAGCATTTT. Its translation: CASSLSLGGGNQPQHF.

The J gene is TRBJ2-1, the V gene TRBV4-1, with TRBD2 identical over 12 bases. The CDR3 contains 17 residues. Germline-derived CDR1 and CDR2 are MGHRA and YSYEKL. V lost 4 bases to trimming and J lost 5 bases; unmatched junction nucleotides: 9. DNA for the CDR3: TGCGCCAGCAGCCCTAAGACTAGCGGGGGCCTTAACAATGAGCAGTTCTTC. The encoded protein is CASSPKTSGGLNNEQFF.

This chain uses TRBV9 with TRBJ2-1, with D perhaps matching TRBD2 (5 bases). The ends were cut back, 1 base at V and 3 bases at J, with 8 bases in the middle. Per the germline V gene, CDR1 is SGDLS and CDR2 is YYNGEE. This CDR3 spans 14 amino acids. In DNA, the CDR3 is TGTGCCAGCAGCGTAACGGGGTACTACAATGAGCAGTTCTTC. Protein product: CASSVTGYYNEQFF.

Here the CDR3 reads CATSRGSRGYQPQHF. Written as DNA, the CDR3 is TGTGCCACCAGCAGGGGGTCGAGGGGCTATCAGCCCCAGCATTTT. This chain connects TRBV15 to TRBJ1-5, with D perhaps matching TRBD1 (5 bases). Looked up from germline, CDR1 is LNHNV and CDR2 is YYDKDF (reference sequence). V lost 3 bases, J lost 5 bases, and 14 bases lay in between. The CDR3 totals 15 residues.

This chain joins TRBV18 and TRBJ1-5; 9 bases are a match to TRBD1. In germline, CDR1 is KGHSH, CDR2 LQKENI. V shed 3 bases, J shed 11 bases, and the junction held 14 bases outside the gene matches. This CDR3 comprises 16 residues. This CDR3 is CASSPSGAGTGTTQHF. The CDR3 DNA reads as TGTGCCAGCTCACCCAGTGGAGCCGGGACAGGGACGACCCAGCATTTT. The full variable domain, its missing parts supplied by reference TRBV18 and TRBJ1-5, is NAGVMQNPRHLVRRRGQEARLRCSPMKGHSHVYWYRQLPEEGLKFMVYLQKENIIDESGMPKERFSAEFPKEGPSILRIQQVVRGDSAAYFCASSPSGAGTGTTQHFGDGTRLSIL.

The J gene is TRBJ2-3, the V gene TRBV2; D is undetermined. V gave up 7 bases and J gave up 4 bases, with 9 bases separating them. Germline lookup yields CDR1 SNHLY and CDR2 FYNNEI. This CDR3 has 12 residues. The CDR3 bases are TGTGCCAGCAAGGAAGAGGCAGATACGCAGTATTTT. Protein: CASKEEADTQYF.

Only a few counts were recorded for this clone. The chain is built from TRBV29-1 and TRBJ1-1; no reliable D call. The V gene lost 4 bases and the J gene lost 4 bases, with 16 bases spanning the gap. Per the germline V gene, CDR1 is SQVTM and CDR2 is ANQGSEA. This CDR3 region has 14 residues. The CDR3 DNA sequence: TGCAGCGTTGTGGAGACGACGGTGGGCACTGAAGCTTTCTTT. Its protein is CSVVETTVGTEAFF.

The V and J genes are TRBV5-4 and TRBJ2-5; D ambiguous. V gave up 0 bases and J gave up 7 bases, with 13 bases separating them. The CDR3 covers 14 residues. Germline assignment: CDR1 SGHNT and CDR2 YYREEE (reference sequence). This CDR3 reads CASSLEGGSVTQYF. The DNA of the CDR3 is TGTGCCAGCAGCTTGGAGGGCGGCTCGGTGACCCAGTACTTC.

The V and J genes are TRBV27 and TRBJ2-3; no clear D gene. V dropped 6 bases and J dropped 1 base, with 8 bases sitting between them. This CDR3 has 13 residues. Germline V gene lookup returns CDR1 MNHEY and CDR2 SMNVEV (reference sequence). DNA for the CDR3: TGTGCCAGCAGCCTGGTGGGCACAGATACGCAGTATTTT. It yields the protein CASSLVGTDTQYF.

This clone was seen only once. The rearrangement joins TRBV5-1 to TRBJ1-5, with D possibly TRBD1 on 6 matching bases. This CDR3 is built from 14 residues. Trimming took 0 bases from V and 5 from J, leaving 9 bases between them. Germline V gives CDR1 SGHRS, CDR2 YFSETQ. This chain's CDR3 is CASSLEGGYQPQHF. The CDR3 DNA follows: TGCGCCAGCAGCTTGGAGGGGGGGTATCAGCCCCAGCATTTT. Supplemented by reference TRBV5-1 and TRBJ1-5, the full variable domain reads KAGVTQTPRYLIKTRGQQVTLSCSPISGHRSVSWYQQTPGQGLQFLFEYFSETQRNKGNFPGRFSGRQFSNSRSEMNVSTLELGDSALYLCASSLEGGYQPQHFGDGTRLSIL.

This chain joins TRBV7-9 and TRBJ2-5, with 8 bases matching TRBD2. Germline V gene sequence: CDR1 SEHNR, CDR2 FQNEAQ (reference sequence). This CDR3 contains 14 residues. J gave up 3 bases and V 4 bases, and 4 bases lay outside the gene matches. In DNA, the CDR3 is TGTGCCAGCAGCTACCAGACTAGCGAAGAGACCCAGTACTTC. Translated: CASSYQTSEETQYF.

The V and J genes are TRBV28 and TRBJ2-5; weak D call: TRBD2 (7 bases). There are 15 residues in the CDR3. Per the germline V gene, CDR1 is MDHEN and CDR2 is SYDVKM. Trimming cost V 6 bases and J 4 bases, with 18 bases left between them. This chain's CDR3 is CASRSNRGGIETQYF. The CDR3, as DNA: TGTGCCAGCAGATCAAATAGGGGGGGGATAGAGACCCAGTACTTC.

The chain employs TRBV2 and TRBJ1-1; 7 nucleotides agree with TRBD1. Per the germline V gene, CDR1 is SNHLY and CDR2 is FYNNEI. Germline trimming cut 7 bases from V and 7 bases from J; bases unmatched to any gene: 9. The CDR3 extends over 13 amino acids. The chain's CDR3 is CASKRQGLVEAFF. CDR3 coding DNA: TGTGCCAGCAAAAGACAGGGCCTCGTTGAAGCTTTCTTT.

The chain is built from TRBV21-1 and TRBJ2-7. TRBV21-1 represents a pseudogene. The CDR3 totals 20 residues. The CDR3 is CASSLGLRKGGSGFSYEQYF. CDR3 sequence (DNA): TGTGCCAGCAGCTTAGGCCTAAGGAAAGGGGGTAGCGGTTTCTCCTACGAGCAGTACTTC.

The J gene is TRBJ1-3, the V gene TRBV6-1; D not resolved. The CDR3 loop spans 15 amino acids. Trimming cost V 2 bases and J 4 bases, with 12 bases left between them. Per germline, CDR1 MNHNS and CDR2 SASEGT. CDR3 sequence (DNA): TGTGCCAGCAGTGAACCCAACAATGCGGGAAACACCATATATTTT. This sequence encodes CASSEPNNAGNTIYF.

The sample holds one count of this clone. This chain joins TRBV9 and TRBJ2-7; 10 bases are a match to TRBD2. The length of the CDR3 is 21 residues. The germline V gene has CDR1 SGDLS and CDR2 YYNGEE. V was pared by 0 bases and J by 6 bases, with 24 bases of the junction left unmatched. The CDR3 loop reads CASSVDPLTSGHNPKGVEQYF. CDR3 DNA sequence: TGTGCCAGCAGCGTAGATCCCCTGACTAGCGGGCACAACCCGAAGGGGGTCGAGCAGTACTTC.

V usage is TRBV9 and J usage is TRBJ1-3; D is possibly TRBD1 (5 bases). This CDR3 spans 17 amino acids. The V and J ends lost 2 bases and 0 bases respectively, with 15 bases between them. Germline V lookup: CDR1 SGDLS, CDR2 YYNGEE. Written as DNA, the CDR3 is TGTGCCAGCAGCGTCGTACCCAGGGAGAGCTCTGGAAACACCATATATTTT. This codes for CASSVVPRESSGNTIYF. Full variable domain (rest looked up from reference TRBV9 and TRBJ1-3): DSGVTQTPKHLITATGQRVTLRCSPRSGDLSVYWYQQSLDQGLQFLIQYYNGEERAKGNILERFSAQQFPDLHSELNLSSLELGDSALYFCASSVVPRESSGNTIYFGEGSWLTVV.

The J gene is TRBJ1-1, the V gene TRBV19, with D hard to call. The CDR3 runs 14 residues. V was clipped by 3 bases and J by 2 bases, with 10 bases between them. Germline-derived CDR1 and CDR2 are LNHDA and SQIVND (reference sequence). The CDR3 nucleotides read TGTGCCAGTAGTATCGGCAGGCTTAACACTGAAGCTTTCTTT. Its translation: CASSIGRLNTEAFF. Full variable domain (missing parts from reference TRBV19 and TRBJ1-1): DGGITQSPKYLFRKEGQNVTLSCEQNLNHDAMYWYRQDPGQGLRLIYYSQIVNDFQKGDIAEGYSVSREKKESFPLTVTSAQKNPTAFYLCASSIGRLNTEAFFGQGTRLTVV.